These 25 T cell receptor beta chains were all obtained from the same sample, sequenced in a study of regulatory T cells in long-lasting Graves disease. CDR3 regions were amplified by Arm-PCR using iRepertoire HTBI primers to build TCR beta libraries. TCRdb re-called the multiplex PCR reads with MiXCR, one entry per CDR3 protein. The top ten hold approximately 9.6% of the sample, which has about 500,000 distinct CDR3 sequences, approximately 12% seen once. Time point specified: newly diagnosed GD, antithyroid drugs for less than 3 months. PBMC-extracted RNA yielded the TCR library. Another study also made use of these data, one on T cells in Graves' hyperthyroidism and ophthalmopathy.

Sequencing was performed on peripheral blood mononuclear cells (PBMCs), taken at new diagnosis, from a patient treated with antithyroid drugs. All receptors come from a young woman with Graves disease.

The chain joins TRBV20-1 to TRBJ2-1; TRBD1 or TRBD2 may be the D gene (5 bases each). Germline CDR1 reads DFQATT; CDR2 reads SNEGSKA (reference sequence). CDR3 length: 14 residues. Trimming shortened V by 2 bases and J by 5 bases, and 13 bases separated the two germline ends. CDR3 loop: CSARKGTGNNEQFF. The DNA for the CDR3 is TGCAGTGCTAGAAAAGGGACGGGGAACAATGAGCAGTTCTTC.

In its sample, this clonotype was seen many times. The CDR3 spells CATQGLGNQPQHF. The CDR3 DNA reads as TGCGCCACACAGGGTTTAGGCAATCAGCCCCAGCATTTT. The chain links TRBV10-2 to TRBJ1-5; perhaps TRBD1 as D (6 bases). V shed 10 bases and J shed 2 bases, with 12 bases lying between them. Germline CDR1 reads WSHSY; CDR2 reads SAAADI. The CDR3 length is 13 residues.

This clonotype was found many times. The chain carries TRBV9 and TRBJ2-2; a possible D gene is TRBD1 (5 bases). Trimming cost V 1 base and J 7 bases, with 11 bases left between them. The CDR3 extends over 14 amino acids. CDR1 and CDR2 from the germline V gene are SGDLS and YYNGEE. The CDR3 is CASSVLQGSGELFF. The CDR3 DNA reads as TGTGCCAGCAGCGTACTTCAGGGAAGCGGGGAGCTGTTTTTT.

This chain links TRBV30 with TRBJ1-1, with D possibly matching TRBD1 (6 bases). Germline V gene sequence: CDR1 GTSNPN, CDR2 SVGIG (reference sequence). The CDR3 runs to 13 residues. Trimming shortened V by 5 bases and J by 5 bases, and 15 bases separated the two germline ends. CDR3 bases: TGTGCCTGGTCGAGGGGGGTCGGTACTGAAGCTTTCTTT. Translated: CAWSRGVGTEAFF.

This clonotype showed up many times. CDR3 sequence (DNA): TGTGCCAGCAGTTACTCGAGATCAAGCGGGAGGGTGGGGCAGTTCTTC. Amino acid sequence: CASSYSRSSGRVGQFF. The V and J genes are TRBV6-5 and TRBJ2-1; 10 positions agree with TRBD2. CDR3 length equals 16 residues. Germline CDR1 reads MNHEY; CDR2 reads SVGAGI. Trimming cost V 0 bases and J 12 bases; bases outside gene matches: 11.

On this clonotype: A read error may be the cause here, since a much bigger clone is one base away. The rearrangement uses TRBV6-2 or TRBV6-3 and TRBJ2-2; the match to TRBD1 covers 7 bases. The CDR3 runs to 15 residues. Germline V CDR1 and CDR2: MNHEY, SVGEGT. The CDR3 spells CDSSYDRVVTGELFF. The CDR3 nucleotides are TGTGACAGCAGTTACGACAGGGTGGTCACCGGGGAGCTGTTTTTT.

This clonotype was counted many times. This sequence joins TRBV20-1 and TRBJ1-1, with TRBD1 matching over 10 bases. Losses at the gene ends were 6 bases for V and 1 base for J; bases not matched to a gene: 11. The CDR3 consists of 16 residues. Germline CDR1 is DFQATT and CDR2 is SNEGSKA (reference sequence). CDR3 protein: CSAHSGDRGWNTEAFF. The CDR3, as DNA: TGCAGTGCCCATAGCGGGGACAGGGGATGGAACACTGAAGCTTTCTTT.

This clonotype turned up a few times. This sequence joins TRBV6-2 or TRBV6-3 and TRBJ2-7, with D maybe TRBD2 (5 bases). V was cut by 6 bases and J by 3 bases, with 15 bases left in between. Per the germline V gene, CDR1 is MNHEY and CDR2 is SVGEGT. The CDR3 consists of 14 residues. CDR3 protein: CASRDLDGSYEQYF. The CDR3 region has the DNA TGTGCCAGCAGGGACTTGGACGGAAGCTACGAGCAGTACTTC.

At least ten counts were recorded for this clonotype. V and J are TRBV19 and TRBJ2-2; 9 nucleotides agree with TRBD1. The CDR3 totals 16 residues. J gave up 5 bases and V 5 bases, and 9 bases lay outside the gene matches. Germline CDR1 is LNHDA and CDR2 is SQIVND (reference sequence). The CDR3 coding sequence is TGTGCCAGTAGTGATCACAGGGGGCGCGGGACCGGGGAGCTGTTTTTT. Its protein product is CASSDHRGRGTGELFF. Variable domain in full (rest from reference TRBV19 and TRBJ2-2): DGGITQSPKYLFRKEGQNVTLSCEQNLNHDAMYWYRQDPGQGLRLIYYSQIVNDFQKGDIAEGYSVSREKKESFPLTVTSAQKNPTAFYLCASSDHRGRGTGELFFGEGSRLTVL.

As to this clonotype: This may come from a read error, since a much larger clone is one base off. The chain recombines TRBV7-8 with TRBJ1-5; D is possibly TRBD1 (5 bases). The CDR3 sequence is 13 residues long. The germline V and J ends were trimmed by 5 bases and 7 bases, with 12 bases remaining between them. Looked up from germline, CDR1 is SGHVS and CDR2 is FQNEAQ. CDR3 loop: CASSTRDVQPQHF. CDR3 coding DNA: TGTGCCAGCAGCACTCGGGACGTGCAGCCCCAGCATTTT.

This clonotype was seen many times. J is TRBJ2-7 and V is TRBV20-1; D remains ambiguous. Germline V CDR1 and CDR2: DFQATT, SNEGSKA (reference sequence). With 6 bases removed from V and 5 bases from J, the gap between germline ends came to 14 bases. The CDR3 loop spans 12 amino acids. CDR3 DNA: TGCAGTGCCTCCGTACTCACCCACGAGCAGTACTTC. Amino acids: CSASVLTHEQYF.

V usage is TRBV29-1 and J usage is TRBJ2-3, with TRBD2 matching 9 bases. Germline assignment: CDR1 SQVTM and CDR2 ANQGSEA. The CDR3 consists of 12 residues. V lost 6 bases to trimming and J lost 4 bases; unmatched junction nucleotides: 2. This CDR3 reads CSVRTSADTQYF. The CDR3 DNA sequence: TGCAGCGTACGGACTAGCGCAGATACGCAGTATTTT.

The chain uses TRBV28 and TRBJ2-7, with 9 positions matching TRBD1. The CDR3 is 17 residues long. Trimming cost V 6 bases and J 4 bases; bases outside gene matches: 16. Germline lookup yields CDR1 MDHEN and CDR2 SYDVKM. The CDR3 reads CASRSSAPGQGLYEQYF. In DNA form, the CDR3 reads TGTGCCAGCAGGTCGTCCGCCCCGGGACAGGGCCTTTACGAGCAGTACTTC.

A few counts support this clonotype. The CDR3, as DNA: TGTGCCAGCAGCTTAGGGGCTGGGGCTTATGGAGAGACCCAGTACTTC. Its translation is CASSLGAGAYGETQYF. V and J are TRBV11-2 and TRBJ2-5, with D possibly TRBD1 on 5 matching bases. This CDR3 has 16 residues. Trimming left V 1 base short and J 4 bases short, with 16 bases between. Germline V CDR1 and CDR2: SGHAT, FQNNGV.

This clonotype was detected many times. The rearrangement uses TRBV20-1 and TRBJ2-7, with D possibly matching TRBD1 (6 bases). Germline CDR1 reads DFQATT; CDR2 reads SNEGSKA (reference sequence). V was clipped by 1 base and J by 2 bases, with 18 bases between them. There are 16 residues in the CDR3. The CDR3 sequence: CSARGGRGLDTYEQYF. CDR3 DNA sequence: TGCAGTGCTAGAGGAGGCAGGGGCCTAGATACCTACGAGCAGTACTTC.

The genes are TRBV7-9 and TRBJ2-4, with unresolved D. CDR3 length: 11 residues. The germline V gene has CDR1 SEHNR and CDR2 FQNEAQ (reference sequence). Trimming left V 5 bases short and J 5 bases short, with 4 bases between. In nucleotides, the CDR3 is TGTGCCAGCAGCCAACAAAACATTCAGTACTTC. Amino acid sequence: CASSQQNIQYF.

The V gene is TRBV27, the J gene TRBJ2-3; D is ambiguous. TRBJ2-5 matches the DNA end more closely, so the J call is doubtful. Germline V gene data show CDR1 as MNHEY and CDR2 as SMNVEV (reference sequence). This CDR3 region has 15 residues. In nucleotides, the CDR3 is TGTGCCAGCAGTCCAGGCACTACTCGTGGGAAGACCCAGTACTTC. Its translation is CASSPGTTRGKTQYF.

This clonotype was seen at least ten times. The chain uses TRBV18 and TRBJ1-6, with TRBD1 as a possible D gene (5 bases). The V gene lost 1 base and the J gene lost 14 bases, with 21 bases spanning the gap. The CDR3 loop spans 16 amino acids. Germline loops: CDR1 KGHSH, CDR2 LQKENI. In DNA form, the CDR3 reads TGTGCCAGCTCACCACGGGCACAAGCCATGGGGGGGACCCTCCACTTT. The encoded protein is CASSPRAQAMGGTLHF.

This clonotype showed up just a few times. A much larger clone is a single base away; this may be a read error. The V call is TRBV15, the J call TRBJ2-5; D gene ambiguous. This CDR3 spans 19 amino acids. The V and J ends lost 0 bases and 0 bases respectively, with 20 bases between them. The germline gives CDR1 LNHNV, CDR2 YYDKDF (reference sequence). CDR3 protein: CATSRDDGEARANQETQYF. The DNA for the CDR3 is TGTGCCACCAGCAGAGATGACGGTGAGGCCAGAGCCAACCAAGAGACCCAGTACTTC.

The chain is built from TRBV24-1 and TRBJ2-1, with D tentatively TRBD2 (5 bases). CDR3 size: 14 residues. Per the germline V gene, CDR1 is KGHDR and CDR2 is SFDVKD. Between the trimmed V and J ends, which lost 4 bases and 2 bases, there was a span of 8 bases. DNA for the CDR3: TGTGCCACCAGTGACGAGCGGACCTACAATGAGCAGTTCTTC. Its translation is CATSDERTYNEQFF.

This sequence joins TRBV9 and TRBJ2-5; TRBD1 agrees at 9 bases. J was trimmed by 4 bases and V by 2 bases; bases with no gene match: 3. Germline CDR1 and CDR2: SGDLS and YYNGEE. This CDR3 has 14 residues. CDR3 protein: CASSVGTGPETQYF. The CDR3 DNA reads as TGTGCCAGCAGCGTCGGGACAGGGCCAGAGACCCAGTACTTC.

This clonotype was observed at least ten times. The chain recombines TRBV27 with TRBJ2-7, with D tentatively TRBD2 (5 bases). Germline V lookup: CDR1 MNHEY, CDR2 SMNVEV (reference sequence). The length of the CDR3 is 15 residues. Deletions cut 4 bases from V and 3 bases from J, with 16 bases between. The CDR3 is CASSSQPGIFYEQYF. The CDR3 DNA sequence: TGTGCCAGCAGTTCCCAACCCGGGATCTTCTACGAGCAGTACTTC.

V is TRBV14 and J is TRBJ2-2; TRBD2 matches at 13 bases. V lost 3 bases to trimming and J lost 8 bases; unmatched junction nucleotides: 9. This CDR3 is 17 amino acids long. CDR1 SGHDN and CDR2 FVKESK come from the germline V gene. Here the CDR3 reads CASSQPGLAGDSGELFF. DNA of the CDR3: TGTGCCAGCAGCCAGCCCGGACTAGCGGGAGACTCTGGGGAGCTGTTTTTT.

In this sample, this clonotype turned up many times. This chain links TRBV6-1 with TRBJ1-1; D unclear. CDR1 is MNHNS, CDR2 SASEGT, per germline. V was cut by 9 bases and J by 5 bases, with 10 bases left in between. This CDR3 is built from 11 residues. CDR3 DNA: TGTGCCAGTCAAGAGGTGACTGAAGCTTTCTTT. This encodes CASQEVTEAFF.

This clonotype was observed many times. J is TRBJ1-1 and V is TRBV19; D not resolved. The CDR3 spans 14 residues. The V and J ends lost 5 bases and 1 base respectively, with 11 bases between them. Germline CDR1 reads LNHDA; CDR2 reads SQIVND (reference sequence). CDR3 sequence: CASSQRVGNTEAFF. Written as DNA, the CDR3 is TGTGCCAGTAGTCAAAGAGTGGGGAACACTGAAGCTTTCTTT.